The 3 T cell receptor beta chains presented below share a single source sample, sequenced in a study of OX40 agonist ivuxolimab in advanced cancers. Library preparation was by the immunoSEQ multiplex PCR assay. This is the immuneACCESS table as TCRdb keeps it, with only in-frame sequences that have V and J called. A part of the clones is gone; compared with another copy, unresolved V genes explain less than half, and the rest is unexplained. Present in this sample are more than 9,500 clones, roughly three quarters of which were seen just once. The top ten constitute about a quarter of the sample. This material consisted of CD4+ or CD8+ T cells sorted from blood, taken in a trial of the OX40 agonist ivuxolimab. All receptors derive from an adult with an advanced solid tumor such as melanoma, head and neck, liver or kidney cancer.

This clone was detected only once. The chain has TRBV27 and TRBJ2-3; D uncertain. Per germline, CDR1 MNHEY and CDR2 SMNVEV (reference sequence). V lost 2 bases to trimming and J lost 2 bases, with 8 bases between them. The CDR3 loop spans 14 amino acids. CDR3 region: CASSLVKVTDTQYF. In nucleotides, the CDR3 is TGTGCCAGCAGTTTAGTAAAGGTCACAGATACGCAGTATTTT.

This clone was picked up a small number of times. V and J are TRBV7-3 and TRBJ2-2, with 8 bases lining up with TRBD2. The ends lost 5 bases at V and 11 bases at J; junction bases unmatched: 10. The CDR3 is 14 amino acids. Germline lookup yields CDR1 SGHTA and CDR2 FQGTGA. This chain's CDR3 is CASSRGGGASELFF. Written as DNA, the CDR3 is TGTGCCAGCAGCCGGGGGGGAGGGGCATCCGAGCTGTTTTTT.

This chain uses TRBV30 with TRBJ2-1, with TRBD2 matching over 9 bases. The CDR3 totals 13 residues. Germline trimming cut 6 bases from V and 2 bases from J; bases unmatched to any gene: 2. Germline V gene lookup returns CDR1 GTSNPN and CDR2 SVGIG (reference sequence). This CDR3 is CACSSGTYNEQFF. In nucleotides, the CDR3 is TGTGCCTGCTCTAGCGGGACCTACAATGAGCAGTTCTTC. The whole variable domain, remainder taken from reference TRBV30 and TRBJ2-1, is SQTIHQWPATLVQPVGSPLSLECTVEGTSNPNLYWYRQAAGRGLQLLFYSVGIGQISSEVPQNLSASRPQDRQFILSSKKLLLSDSGFYLCACSSGTYNEQFFGPGTRLTVL.